These T cell receptor beta chains were read from a single sample in a study of vaccination and CD4 T cells after COVID-19. TCRdb reprocessed the PCR reads via MiXCR and lists one record per CDR3 protein. The sample holds 11,000 or so distinct CDR3 sequences, roughly 46% seen once. Their cognate antigens are unknown. The specimen was CD4+ T cells from blood, cultured in vitro. All receptors derive from a human donor who had recovered from COVID-19. Both conserved end residues are part of each CDR3. The D gene is left open where the match is weak. A row's size may be missing; if present it is once, few, many or a size class.

clone size	J gene	V gene	D gene	CDR3 DNA	CDR3 protein
medium-sized	TRBJ2-3	TRBV15	NA	TGTGCCACCAGTGCGAGAGTTGATGTGACAGATACGCAGTATTTT	CATSARVDVTDTQYF
NA	TRBJ2-1	TRBV5-4	TRBD2	TGTGCCAGCAGCTTGACCGGGACTAGCAGTTACAATGAGCAGTTCTTC	CASSLTGTSSYNEQFF
few	TRBJ1-5	TRBV19	NA	TGTGCCAGTAGTATAGATGGTCGGGGTCGACCCCATCAGCCCCAGCATTTT	CASSIDGRGRPHQPQHF
NA	TRBJ2-1	TRBV20-1	NA	TGCAGTGTCCCCCCTAGGAGTGCCAACAATGAGCAGTTCTTC	CSVPPRSANNEQFF
NA	TRBJ2-3	TRBV6-1	NA	TGTGCCACTCGGTCAGCAGATACGCAGTATTTT	CATRSADTQYF
NA	TRBJ1-6	TRBV19	NA	TGTGCCAGTAGTATAACCAGGGTCGATTCACCCCTCCACTTT	CASSITRVDSPLHF
NA	TRBJ2-4	TRBV7-2	NA	TGTGCCAGCAGCATACCGAGCGGCAACAAAAACATTCAGTACTTC	CASSIPSGNKNIQYF
NA	TRBJ1-5	TRBV4-2	TRBD1	TGTGCCGGCAGCCCGGGGACAGGGGGCAATCAGCCCCAGCATTTT	CAGSPGTGGNQPQHF
few	TRBJ1-1	TRBV6-1	NA	TGTGCCAGCGGGTCAATGAACACTGAAGCTTTCTTT	CASGSMNTEAFF
few	TRBJ2-7	TRBV11-2	TRBD2	TGTGCCAGCAGCAAGACTAGCGGGAGGGCAGTAGAGCAGTACTTC	CASSKTSGRAVEQYF
NA	TRBJ1-5	TRBV5-5	NA	TGTGCCAGCAGCTTGGACGGTAGCAATCAGCCCCAGCATTTT	CASSLDGSNQPQHF
few	TRBJ1-1	TRBV20-1	NA	TGCAGTGCTAGGGCCCCCCGGGGGGGGGCTTCGAACACTGAAGCTTTCTTT	CSARAPRGGASNTEAFF
few	TRBJ2-5	TRBV20-1	NA	TGCAGTGCTAGACAGGGGTACGCCAAAGAGACCCAGTACTTC	CSARQGYAKETQYF
NA	TRBJ2-1	TRBV24-1	TRBD1	TGTGCCACCAGGCCCTCTCCCGGACAGGGATTCAATGAGCAGTTCTTC	CATRPSPGQGFNEQFF
few	TRBJ2-7	TRBV6-1	NA	TGTGCCAGCGGGAGCTCCTACGAGCAGTACTTC	CASGSSYEQYF
NA	TRBJ2-2	TRBV19	TRBD2	TGTGCCAGCCATCGACCGGGAGGTTACACCGGGGAGCTGTTTTTT	CASHRPGGYTGELFF
few	TRBJ1-5	TRBV27	NA	TGTGCCAGCAGAGAAGCATCAGGTAGCAATCAGCCCCAGCATTTT	CASREASGSNQPQHF
NA	TRBJ1-6	TRBV6-1	NA	TGTGCCAGCAGGGAAGACAGTTACTCACCCCTCCACTTT	CASREDSYSPLHF
once	TRBJ2-3	TRBV11-3	TRBD2	TGTGCCAGCAGCTTAAATAGCGGGAGAGATACGCAGTATTTT	CASSLNSGRDTQYF
few	TRBJ1-1	TRBV30	NA	TGTGCCTGGAGGACCGCTACAGGGCGGAACACTGAAGCTTTCTTT	CAWRTATGRNTEAFF
NA	TRBJ2-1	TRBV20-1	TRBD2	TGCAGTGCTAGAGATCGACTAGCGGGGGGGCCCTCCTACAATGAGCAGTTCTTC	CSARDRLAGGPSYNEQFF
NA	TRBJ2-5	TRBV5-1	TRBD1	TGCGCCAGCAGCCCAGGGACAGGGGTGGAGACCCAGTACTTC	CASSPGTGVETQYF
few	TRBJ2-3	TRBV20-1	NA	TGCAGTGCTAGAGAGTCGGGGGGCCCCGATACGCAGTATTTT	CSARESGGPDTQYF
NA	TRBJ2-1	TRBV19	TRBD2	TGTGCCAGTAGTTTAAGCGGGGTAGGCAATGAGCAGTTCTTC	CASSLSGVGNEQFF
few	TRBJ2-5	TRBV7-3	NA	TGTGCCAGCAGCCAGACTGCGCGGGGGACCCAGTACTTC	CASSQTARGTQYF
NA	TRBJ2-1	TRBV2	NA	TGTGCCAGCTCTGGCTTTGACATGGAGCAGTTCTTC	CASSGFDMEQFF
large	TRBJ1-1	TRBV21-1	NA	TGTGCCAGCCAGACAGGGGGCACACTCACTGAAGCTTTCTTT	CASQTGGTLTEAFF
NA	TRBJ2-2	TRBV6-1	NA	TGTGCCAGCAGCCCCCCCGGACCGGAGCGTACGAACACCGGGGAGCTGTTTTTT	CASSPPGPERTNTGELFF
NA	TRBJ1-6	TRBV30	NA	TGTGCCTGGAGTGTAGGCGGGCCAGGGCCTAATTCACCCCTCCACTTT	CAWSVGGPGPNSPLHF
NA	TRBJ2-3	TRBV6-2/TRBV6-3	TRBD2	TGTGCCAGCAGCAGACAAAATCGAGCGGGGGGCTCCACAGATACGCAGTATTTT	CASSRQNRAGGSTDTQYF
few	TRBJ2-1	TRBV10-2	NA	TGCGCCAGCTCCCACCGGGAGTTTAAGTTCTTC	CASSHREFKFF
NA	TRBJ2-5	TRBV5-1	NA	TGCGCCAGCAGCTTGGGTTCGGGGGGCGCGGAGACCCAGTACTTC	CASSLGSGGAETQYF
NA	TRBJ2-5	TRBV11-2	NA	TGTGCCAGCAGCTTAGGTAACAAGTACCAAGAGACCCAGTACTTC	CASSLGNKYQETQYF
few	TRBJ1-1	TRBV7-2	NA	TGTGCCAGCAGCTTAGTGTCCACTGAAGCTTTCTTT	CASSLVSTEAFF
once	TRBJ1-1	TRBV4-1	NA	TGCGCCAGCAGCCAGGAAAAGGGAGTGAACACTGAAGCTTTCTTT	CASSQEKGVNTEAFF
NA	TRBJ1-2	TRBV6-1	TRBD1	TGTGCCAGCAGTGAGACAGGGAGCTATGGCTACACCTTC	CASSETGSYGYTF
few	TRBJ2-5	TRBV10-1	TRBD1	TGCGCCAGCAGTGAGGGGGTCAGGGGGCTCGAGGAGACCCAGTACTTC	CASSEGVRGLEETQYF
NA	TRBJ1-6	TRBV6-1	NA	TGTGCCAGCAGAGACGGGAATTCACCCCTCCACTTT	CASRDGNSPLHF
NA	TRBJ2-1	TRBV20-1	TRBD2	TGCAGTGCTAGAGGGCGGGGGGGGCCTTATGAGCAGTTCTTC	CSARGRGGPYEQFF
NA	TRBJ1-2	TRBV18	NA	TGTGCCAGCTCACCTCAGGGGCCCGCGGATGGCTACACCTTC	CASSPQGPADGYTF
few	TRBJ1-2	TRBV6-2/TRBV6-3	NA	TGTGCCAGCAGTTACTCAGTGGACAGCACTGGCTACACCTTC	CASSYSVDSTGYTF
few	TRBJ1-2	TRBV10-3	NA	TGTGCCATCAGTGAACGGCTGTCGAATGGCTACACCTTC	CAISERLSNGYTF
NA	TRBJ1-5	TRBV6-1	TRBD1	TGTGCCAGCAGAACTTTAAACAGGGGCCACAATCAGCCCCAGCATTTT	CASRTLNRGHNQPQHF
few	TRBJ1-5	TRBV20-1	TRBD1	TGCAGTGCCGCGGACAGGGGGGGAGTTCAGCCCCAGCATTTT	CSAADRGGVQPQHF
NA	TRBJ1-5	TRBV15	NA	TGTGCCACCAGCACCACCCTGAGCCGCAATCAGCCCCAGCATTTT	CATSTTLSRNQPQHF
few	TRBJ1-5	TRBV20-1	NA	TGCAGTGCTAGATTCAGGGATCAGCCCCAGCATTTT	CSARFRDQPQHF
few	TRBJ1-5	TRBV11-2	NA	TGTGCCAGCAGCTTAGAGCGTGGTCAGCCCCAGCATTTT	CASSLERGQPQHF
NA	TRBJ2-6	TRBV19	NA	TGTGCCAGTACGTGGGTCTCTGGGGCCAACGTCCTGACTTTC	CASTWVSGANVLTF
NA	TRBJ2-5	TRBV10-3	NA	TGTGCCATCTCCGGGGTATCTGAGACCCAGTACTTC	CAISGVSETQYF
NA	TRBJ1-1	TRBV19	NA	TGTGCCAGTAGTATAGTAGGGCAGGGGAAGAACACTGAAGCTTTCTTT	CASSIVGQGKNTEAFF
few	TRBJ2-5	TRBV20-1	NA	TGCAGTGCTAGGGGGCCAGAAGAGACCCAGTACTTC	CSARGPEETQYF
few	TRBJ2-5	TRBV6-1	TRBD1	TGTGCCAGCAGTCGGACAGGGAAGGAAGAGACCCAGTACTTC	CASSRTGKEETQYF
NA	TRBJ2-5	TRBV5-1	TRBD2	TGCGCCAGCAGCTTGGAACTAGCGGGAAGACAAGAGACCCAGTACTTC	CASSLELAGRQETQYF
NA	TRBJ2-7	TRBV6-1	TRBD2	TGTGCCAGCAGTGAAGTTGAGACTAGCGGCTACGAGCAGTACTTC	CASSEVETSGYEQYF
few	TRBJ1-2	TRBV5-1	TRBD1	TGCGCCAGCAGCTCGGGACAGGGCTATGGCTACACCTTC	CASSSGQGYGYTF
NA	TRBJ2-1	TRBV20-1	NA	TGCAGTGCTAGTTGGCATTCCTCCTACAATGAGCAGTTCTTC	CSASWHSSYNEQFF
few	TRBJ1-2	TRBV5-4	NA	TGTGCCAGCCATCCCCGGACAGACTACTATGGCTACACCTTC	CASHPRTDYYGYTF